Below, 11 T cell receptor beta chains from the same sample are listed, as sequenced in a study of CD8+ T cells in alopecia areata. Reverse transcription of extracted RNA yielded cDNA, which provided the sequencing template. Only in-frame clones appear in the TCRdb table, and some are missing; sequencing was by immunoSEQ multiplex PCR. Here the sample spans hundreds of thousands of clones, about 68% being singletons. The source material was CD4+ T cells sorted from blood, sampled at week 0. The source of these receptors is a human donor with alopecia areata.

The chain employs TRBV5-4 and TRBJ2-5, with 7 nucleotides matching TRBD2. The CDR3 has 14 residues. Unmatched junction bases numbered 1, after V lost 1 base and J lost 1 base. Germline-derived CDR1 and CDR2 are SGHNT and YYREEE (reference sequence). CDR3: CASSLSGAQETQYF. CDR3 DNA: TGTGCCAGCAGCTTGAGCGGGGCCCAAGAGACCCAGTACTTC.

The chain has TRBV7-3 and TRBJ1-3, with 11 bases aligning to TRBD1. V shed 5 bases and J 8 bases; nucleotides not matched to a gene: 2. Germline V lookup: CDR1 SGHTA, CDR2 FQGTGA. This CDR3 contains 13 residues. The CDR3 DNA reads as TGTGCCAGCAGCGCGGGACAGGGGGACACCATATATTTT. Translation: CASSAGQGDTIYF.

The genes are TRBV30 and TRBJ1-1; D is ambiguous. Germline V gene lookup returns CDR1 GTSNPN and CDR2 SVGIG (reference sequence). The CDR3 has 15 amino acids. The V and J ends lost 0 bases and 0 bases respectively, with 11 bases between them. CDR3 coding DNA: TGTGCCTGGAGTGTATGGGGTGGGTTGAACACTGAAGCTTTCTTT. Translated: CAWSVWGGLNTEAFF.

V and J are TRBV29-1 and TRBJ2-7; 14 bases line up with TRBD2. CDR1 is SQVTM, CDR2 ANQGSEA, per germline. V trimming: 7 bases; J trimming: 2 bases; junction bases outside the gene matches: 4. This CDR3 is 14 amino acids long. CDR3 sequence: CSATGLAGAYEQYF. CDR3 coding DNA: TGCAGCGCCACGGGACTAGCGGGGGCCTACGAGCAGTACTTC.

V usage is TRBV13 and J usage is TRBJ2-4; maybe TRBD1 (7 bases). The ends were cut back, 5 bases at V and 9 bases at J, with 14 bases in the middle. The CDR3 has 13 residues. Germline V gene data show CDR1 as PRHDT and CDR2 as FYEKMQ (reference sequence). Written as DNA, the CDR3 is TGTGCCAGCAGCCCATCAGGGGGAGGCATTCAGTACTTC. This codes for CASSPSGGGIQYF.

The chain carries TRBV7-9 and TRBJ2-5; D uncertain. This CDR3 spans 14 amino acids. Trimming cost V 2 bases and J 5 bases, with 12 bases left between them. CDR1 is SEHNR and CDR2 is FQNEAQ in the germline V gene (reference sequence). The CDR3 reads CASSLNVASETQYF. The CDR3 DNA reads TGTGCCAGCAGCTTAAATGTGGCTTCGGAGACCCAGTACTTC.

This chain connects TRBV30 to TRBJ2-7; D might be TRBD1 (6 bases). In germline, CDR1 is GTSNPN, CDR2 SVGIG (reference sequence). The CDR3 loop spans 14 amino acids. V was trimmed by 0 bases and J by 3 bases, leaving 12 bases between them. The CDR3 sequence: CAWSVSGGGYEQYF. DNA for the CDR3: TGTGCCTGGAGTGTATCTGGGGGCGGCTACGAGCAGTACTTC.

The chain couples TRBV15 to TRBJ1-2; D uncertain. The CDR3 has 15 amino acids. CDR1 and CDR2 from the germline V gene are LNHNV and YYDKDF (reference sequence). Trimming pared 8 bases from V and 3 bases from J, leaving 19 bases between. Here the CDR3 reads CATQPQVASDYGYTF. In nucleotides, the CDR3 is TGTGCCACCCAGCCGCAGGTAGCGTCAGACTATGGCTACACCTTC.

The V and J genes are TRBV30 and TRBJ2-1; perhaps TRBD1 as D (5 bases). This CDR3 spans 14 amino acids. V was pared by 1 base and J by 2 bases, with 9 bases between. The germline gives CDR1 GTSNPN, CDR2 SVGIG (reference sequence). This CDR3 is CAWSADRTYNEQFF. The CDR3 DNA follows: TGTGCCTGGAGTGCCGACAGAACCTACAATGAGCAGTTCTTC.

This chain connects TRBV7-9 to TRBJ1-5, with a possible D match to TRBD1 (6 bases). The V and J ends lost 6 bases and 6 bases respectively, with 9 bases between them. This CDR3 spans 12 amino acids. The germline gives CDR1 SEHNR, CDR2 FQNEAQ (reference sequence). CDR3 coding DNA: TGTGCCAGCAGTTCAGGGGTTCAGCCCCAGCATTTT. Protein sequence: CASSSGVQPQHF.

V is TRBV4-2 and J is TRBJ2-5; possible D gene TRBD2, 7 bases. V was cut by 8 bases and J by 4 bases, with 20 bases left in between. The CDR3 spans 15 residues. The V gene's germline CDR1 is LGHNA and CDR2 YNFKEQ. The CDR3 DNA follows: TGTGCCAGCTCTCAGGGAGGGGGGGACATAGAGACCCAGTACTTC. Its translation is CASSQGGGDIETQYF.